This TCR beta chain was recovered during a study of blood T cell repertoires in COVID-19. Study-wide background: T cells, B-cell-depleted T cells, or PBMCs provided the cDNA or gDNA that served as material.

The junction had 1 base not matched to a gene; V was cut back by 4 bases and J by 3 bases. Germline values: CDR1 SGHTS, CDR2 YDEGEE. This CDR3 contains 14 residues. In terms of age and location, participants ranged from roughly 18 to 100 years and lived in under 30 US areas. Two negative PCRs, clearance, or symptom resolution were required of recovered Cohort 3 donors. Per the original methods: Amplification from reference gene primers served as the basis for estimated nucleated cell counts. Sequencing used immunoSEQ multiplex PCR; TCRdb keeps in-frame clones, though not all of them. V and J calls and clone size follow that table, whereas D and trimming were derived from the DNA. There are about 430,000 clones in the sample; approximately 90% occur only once, and around 1.1% lies in the top ten.

The sequencing input was PBMCs or T cells enriched from blood (not recorded which). The chain couples TRBV5-8 to TRBJ2-1; the match to TRBD1 covers 10 bases. The clonotype comes from a man in his thirties or forties who had recovered from COVID-19. The CDR3: CASSRTGGYNEQFF. DNA of the CDR3: TGTGCCAGCAGCCGGACAGGGGGCTACAATGAGCAGTTCTTC.